This T cell receptor beta chain is drawn from a study of identical twins. In the case of this clonotype: Its antigen is unknown.

TCRdb redid the calling of the 5' RACE reads with MiXCR, one entry per CDR3 protein. The table lists 1,800,000 or so distinct CDR3 sequences, roughly 35% of them singletons. The J segment lost 7 bases and the V segment lost 2 bases, leaving 11 bases of the junction unmatched. CDR1 is MDHEN, CDR2 SYDVKM, per germline. This CDR3 has 15 amino acids. Whole-study results and caveats: There was an excess of low generation probability in the out-of-frame alpha sequences that twins shared. Without tracking the same donors, conclusions rested on cross-sectional statistical analysis.

All donors were healthy Caucasians. This sequence joins TRBV28 and TRBJ2-7, with 7 nucleotides matching TRBD2. The TCR sequence derives from a newborn girl in good health. Material for sequencing was cord blood. DNA of the CDR3: TGTGCCAGCAGTTTAGGACTAGGCTCCTACAATGAGCAGTACTTC. Encoded protein: CASSLGLGSYNEQYF. Full variable domain (rest looked up from reference TRBV28 and TRBJ2-7): DVKVTQSSRYLVKRTGEKVFLECVQDMDHENMFWYRQDPGLGLRLIYFSYDVKMKEKGDIPEGYSVSREKKERFSLILESASTNQTSMYLCASSLGLGSYNEQYFGPGTRLTVT.